One and the same sample provided the 17 T cell receptor beta chains below, sequenced in a study of T cell responses to AZD1222 COVID-19 vaccine. Produced via immunoSEQ multiplex PCR; TCRdb's table is partial and in-frame only. Here the sample spans fewer than 130,000 clones, about nine tenths being singletons. The sequencing used peripheral blood, collected on day 0 of AZD1222 vaccination. The source is an adult in good health.

As to this clone: Other DNA sequences in the same sample also yield this CDR3. V is TRBV9 and J is TRBJ1-1; D is possibly TRBD1 (6 bases). The CDR3 runs 14 residues. The V gene's germline CDR1 is SGDLS and CDR2 YYNGEE. V lost 0 bases and J lost 5, with 11 bases in between. CDR3 DNA sequence: TGTGCCAGCAGCGTAGGAGGGGGTGGGACTGAAGCTTTCTTT. This gives the protein CASSVGGGGTEAFF.

V usage is TRBV11-3 and J usage is TRBJ2-5; D may be TRBD1 (6 bases). The CDR3 has 15 amino acids. V was cut by 3 bases and J by 5 bases, with 16 bases left in between. CDR1 and CDR2 from the germline V gene are SGHNT and YENEEA. The CDR3 DNA sequence: TGTGCCAGCAGCTTGAGCCTAGGGGGTTGGGAGACCCAGTACTTC. This translates into CASSLSLGGWETQYF.

This chain joins TRBV30 and TRBJ2-3; perhaps TRBD2 as D (6 bases). V lost 3 bases and J lost 7, with 17 bases in between. The CDR3 is made up of 14 amino acids. The germline CDR1 and CDR2 sequences are GTSNPN and SVGIG (reference sequence). The CDR3 loop reads CAWSAWGVKNTQYF. DNA of the CDR3: TGTGCCTGGAGCGCCTGGGGGGTCAAGAATACGCAGTATTTT.

The V and J genes are TRBV10-1 and TRBJ2-4; D ambiguous. The V end lost 2 bases, the J end lost 0 bases, and 5 bases lay between the germline ends. Germline loops: CDR1 WNHNN, CDR2 SYGVQD (reference sequence). This CDR3 is 14 amino acids long. CDR3: CASSEQLAKNIQYF. The CDR3 DNA reads TGCGCCAGCAGTGAGCAGCTAGCCAAAAACATTCAGTACTTC.

This chain joins TRBV19 and TRBJ1-1; TRBD1 matches 8 bases. The germline CDR1 and CDR2 sequences are LNHDA and SQIVND (reference sequence). J gave up 2 bases and V 5 bases, and 10 bases lay outside the gene matches. CDR3 size: 16 residues. CDR3: CASSFRWTGRNTEAFF. DNA of the CDR3: TGTGCCAGTAGTTTCAGATGGACAGGGCGTAACACTGAAGCTTTCTTT.

The rearrangement links TRBV3-1 (or the pseudogene TRBV3-2) to TRBJ1-1; 11 bases agree with TRBD1. The CDR3 length is 18 residues. Germline CDR1 reads LGHDT; CDR2 reads YNNKEL (reference sequence). With V trimmed by 0 bases and J by 7 bases, 13 bases remained unmatched. The CDR3 DNA reads TGTGCCAGCAGCCAAGATAGGCTAGGACAGGGGGCCTTAGTTGAAGCTTTCTTT. It specifies CASSQDRLGQGALVEAFF.

This sequence joins TRBV12-3 or TRBV12-4 and TRBJ1-4, with a tentative D call TRBD1 (5 bases). The CDR3 loop spans 13 amino acids. The V and J ends lost 6 bases and 12 bases respectively, with 17 bases between them. DNA for the CDR3: TGTGCCAGCAGGTACCCGGCTGGGACGGAACTGTTTTTT. Protein: CASRYPAGTELFF.

The chain has TRBV2 and TRBJ1-6; D gene uncertain. V was pared by 4 bases and J by 8 bases, with 18 bases between. The length of the CDR3 is 16 residues. Germline-derived CDR1 and CDR2 are SNHLY and FYNNEI. CDR3 amino acids: CASSGLVRRVDSPLHF. CDR3 sequence (DNA): TGTGCCAGCAGTGGACTAGTCCGGCGTGTGGATTCACCCCTCCACTTT.

The chain combines TRBV6-1 with TRBJ1-5; D may be TRBD1 (5 bases). The CDR3 loop spans 15 amino acids. The ends were cut back, 2 bases at V and 1 base at J, with 9 bases in the middle. Germline CDR1 and CDR2: MNHNS and SASEGT. The CDR3 DNA reads as TGTGCCAGCAGTGAACTTCCAGGGAGCAATCAGCCCCAGCATTTT. It encodes CASSELPGSNQPQHF.

V usage is TRBV15 and J usage is TRBJ1-5; 8 bases agree with TRBD1. V gave up 0 bases and J gave up 4 bases; unmatched junction bases: 8. The V gene's germline CDR1 is LNHNV and CDR2 YYDKDF (reference sequence). The CDR3 is 17 amino acids. DNA for the CDR3: TGTGCCACCAGCAGAGAACAGACAGGGGTTGGGAATCAGCCCCAGCATTTT. As protein: CATSREQTGVGNQPQHF. Full variable domain (outside the CDR3, taken from reference TRBV15 and TRBJ1-5): DAMVIQNPRYQVTQFGKPVTLSCSQTLNHNVMYWYQQKSSQAPKLLFHYYDKDFNNEADTPDNFQSRRPNTSFCFLDIRSPGLGDTAMYLCATSREQTGVGNQPQHFGDGTRLSIL.

The chain combines TRBV19 with TRBJ2-2; D is perhaps TRBD2 (6 bases). The CDR3 length is 15 residues. Per the germline V gene, CDR1 is LNHDA and CDR2 is SQIVND (reference sequence). V was trimmed by 3 bases and J by 4 bases, leaving 12 bases between them. The CDR3 region has the DNA TGTGCCAGTAGTATCCTGCCGCGGGGCACCGGGGAGCTGTTTTTT. This encodes CASSILPRGTGELFF. Full variable domain (remainder filled in from reference TRBV19 and TRBJ2-2): DGGITQSPKYLFRKEGQNVTLSCEQNLNHDAMYWYRQDPGQGLRLIYYSQIVNDFQKGDIAEGYSVSREKKESFPLTVTSAQKNPTAFYLCASSILPRGTGELFFGEGSRLTVL.

The chain employs TRBV7-3 and TRBJ1-3, with a tentative D call TRBD1 (6 bases). V shed 1 base and J shed 3 bases, with 10 bases lying between them. Looked up from germline, CDR1 is SGHTA and CDR2 is FQGTGA. The CDR3 loop spans 15 amino acids. CDR3 region: CASSLMGGSGNTIYF. The CDR3 DNA follows: TGTGCCAGCAGCTTAATGGGGGGCAGTGGAAACACCATATATTTT.

V usage is TRBV3-1 (or the pseudogene TRBV3-2) and J usage is TRBJ2-3, with TRBD2 matching 12 bases. Germline V gene lookup returns CDR1 LGHDT and CDR2 YNNKEL (reference sequence). J was trimmed by 6 bases and V by 4 bases; bases with no gene match: 8. The CDR3 length is 16 residues. The CDR3 spells CASSPRLAGAGDTQYF. In DNA, the CDR3 is TGTGCCAGCAGCCCCAGACTAGCGGGGGCAGGGGATACGCAGTATTTT.

The genes are TRBV4-2 and TRBJ1-2; D not resolved. Looked up from germline, CDR1 is LGHNA and CDR2 is YNFKEQ. CDR3 length: 13 amino acids. The V end lost 0 bases, the J end lost 5 bases, and 7 bases lay between the germline ends. The CDR3 loop is CASSQDLGYGYTF. CDR3 nucleotide sequence: TGTGCCAGCAGCCAAGATCTGGGATATGGCTACACCTTC.

The CDR3 nucleotides are TGTGCCAGCAACCCCCGGGGCGGTGAGACCCAGTACTTC. Its protein product is CASNPRGGETQYF. This rearrangement joins TRBV2 to TRBJ2-5; D is possibly TRBD1 or TRBD2 (5 bases each). Germline V gives CDR1 SNHLY, CDR2 FYNNEI. The CDR3 length is 13 residues. V lost 7 bases and J 5 bases, leaving 14 bases between the germline ends.

In the case of this clone: This CDR3 is also generated by other DNA sequences in the sample. The chain joins TRBV27 to TRBJ2-1; 8 bases fit TRBD2. Germline values: CDR1 MNHEY, CDR2 SMNVEV (reference sequence). CDR3 size: 15 residues. V was pared by 4 bases and J by 0 bases, with 2 bases of the junction left unmatched. CDR3 sequence reads: CASSSGGSSYNEQFF. CDR3 DNA: TGTGCCAGCAGTTCGGGGGGGAGCTCCTACAATGAGCAGTTCTTC.

The sample holds one count of this clone. The V call is TRBV5-1, the J call TRBJ2-5; 7 bases fit TRBD1. The germline V gene encodes CDR1 SGHRS and CDR2 YFSETQ. The CDR3 has 13 amino acids. After removal of 6 bases from V and 5 bases from J, the junction contained 7 bases not matched to a gene. CDR3 nucleotide sequence: TGCGCCAGCACTCTACAGGGGCAGGAGACCCAGTACTTC. This gives the protein CASTLQGQETQYF.